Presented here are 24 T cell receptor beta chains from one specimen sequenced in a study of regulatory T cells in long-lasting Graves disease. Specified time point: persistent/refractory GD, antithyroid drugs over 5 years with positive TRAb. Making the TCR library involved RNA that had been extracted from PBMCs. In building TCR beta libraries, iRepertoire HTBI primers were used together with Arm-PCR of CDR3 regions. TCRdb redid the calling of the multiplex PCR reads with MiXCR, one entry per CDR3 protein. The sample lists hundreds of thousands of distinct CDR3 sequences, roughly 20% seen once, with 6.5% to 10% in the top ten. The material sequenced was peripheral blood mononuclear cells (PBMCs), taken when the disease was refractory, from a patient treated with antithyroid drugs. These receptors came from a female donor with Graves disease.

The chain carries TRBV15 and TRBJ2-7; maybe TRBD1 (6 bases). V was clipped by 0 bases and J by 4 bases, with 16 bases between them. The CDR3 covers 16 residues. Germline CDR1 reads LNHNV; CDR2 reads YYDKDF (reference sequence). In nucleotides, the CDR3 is TGTGCCACCAGCAGAGATCAGGACAGCTCACTTTACGAGCAGTACTTC. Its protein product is CATSRDQDSSLYEQYF.

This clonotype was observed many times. The CDR3 bases are TGTGCCAGCAGTCCCCGGGACAGGATGACGTATGGCTACACCTTC. Protein product: CASSPRDRMTYGYTF. The V call is TRBV28, the J call TRBJ1-2; 8 bases line up with TRBD1. CDR3 length equals 15 residues. Trimming removed 5 bases from V and 5 bases from J; junction bases left unmatched: 10. Germline V gene lookup returns CDR1 MDHEN and CDR2 SYDVKM.

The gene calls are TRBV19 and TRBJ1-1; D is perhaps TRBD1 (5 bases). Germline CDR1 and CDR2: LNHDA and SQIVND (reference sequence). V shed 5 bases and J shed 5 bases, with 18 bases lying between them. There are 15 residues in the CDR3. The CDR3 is CASSGLGVGVTEAFF. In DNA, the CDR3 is TGTGCCAGTAGTGGTCTAGGGGTAGGGGTGACTGAAGCTTTCTTT.

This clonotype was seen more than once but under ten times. The CDR3 spells CASSFRPQGAFTGELFF. CDR3 nucleotides: TGCGCCAGCAGCTTCCGGCCACAGGGGGCGTTCACCGGGGAGCTGTTTTTT. The chain links TRBV5-1 to TRBJ2-2; 9 bases align to TRBD1. V gave up 2 bases and J gave up 4 bases; unmatched junction bases: 9. Germline-derived CDR1 and CDR2 are SGHRS and YFSETQ. The CDR3 is 17 residues long.

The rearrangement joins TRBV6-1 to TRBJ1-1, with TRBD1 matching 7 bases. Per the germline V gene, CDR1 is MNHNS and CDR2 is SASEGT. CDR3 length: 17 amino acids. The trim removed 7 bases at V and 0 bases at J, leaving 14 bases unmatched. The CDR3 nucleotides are TGTGCCAGCAATCTACAGGGGAAGGGGGCCTTGAACACTGAAGCTTTCTTT. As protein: CASNLQGKGALNTEAFF.

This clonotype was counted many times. CDR3 nucleotide sequence: TGTGCCAGCAGCCCCCGGATAGGGGGAAGTCAGCCCCAGCATTTT. Protein sequence: CASSPRIGGSQPQHF. V gene TRBV28 combines with J gene TRBJ1-5; tentatively, D is TRBD1 (6 bases). V dropped 6 bases and J dropped 6 bases, with 18 bases sitting between them. CDR1 is MDHEN and CDR2 is SYDVKM in the germline V gene. The CDR3 is 15 residues long. Full variable domain (missing parts from reference TRBV28 and TRBJ1-5): DVKVTQSSRYLVKRTGEKVFLECVQDMDHENMFWYRQDPGLGLRLIYFSYDVKMKEKGDIPEGYSVSREKKERFSLILESASTNQTSMYLCASSPRIGGSQPQHFGDGTRLSIL.

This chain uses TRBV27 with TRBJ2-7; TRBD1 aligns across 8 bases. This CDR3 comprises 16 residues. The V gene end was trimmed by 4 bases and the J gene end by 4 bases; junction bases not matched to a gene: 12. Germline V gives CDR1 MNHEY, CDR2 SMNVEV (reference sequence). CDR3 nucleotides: TGTGCCAGCAGTTCCCCACTCCAGGGGGCTACATACGAGCAGTACTTC. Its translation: CASSSPLQGATYEQYF.

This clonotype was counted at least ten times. Written as DNA, the CDR3 is TGCAGTGCTCGTTCCAGACAGGGGGGCTACGAGCAGTACTTC. Amino acids: CSARSRQGGYEQYF. V and J are TRBV20-1 and TRBJ2-7, with 9 nucleotides matching TRBD1. CDR1 is DFQATT, CDR2 SNEGSKA, per germline (reference sequence). The trim removed 5 bases at V and 3 bases at J, leaving 8 bases unmatched. CDR3 length: 14 amino acids.

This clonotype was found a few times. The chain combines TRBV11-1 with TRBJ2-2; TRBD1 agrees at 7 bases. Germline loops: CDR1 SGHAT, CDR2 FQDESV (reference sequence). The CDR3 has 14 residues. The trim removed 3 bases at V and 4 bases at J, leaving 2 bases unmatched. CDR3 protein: CASSFRDSTGELFF. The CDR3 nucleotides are TGTGCCAGCAGCTTCCGGGACAGCACCGGGGAGCTGTTTTTT. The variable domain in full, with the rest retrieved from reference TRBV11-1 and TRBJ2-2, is EAEVAQSPRYKITEKSQAVAFWCDPISGHATLYWYRQILGQGPELLVQFQDESVVDDSQLPKDRFSAERLKGVDSTLKIQPAELGDSAMYLCASSFRDSTGELFFGEGSRLTVL.

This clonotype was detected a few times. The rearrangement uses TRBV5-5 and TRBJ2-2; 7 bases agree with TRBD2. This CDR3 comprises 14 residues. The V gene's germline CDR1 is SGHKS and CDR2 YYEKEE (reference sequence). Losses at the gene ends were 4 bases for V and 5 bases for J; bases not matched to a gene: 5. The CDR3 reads CASSVMGGTGELFF. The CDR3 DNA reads TGTGCCAGCAGCGTCATGGGGGGGACCGGGGAGCTGTTTTTT. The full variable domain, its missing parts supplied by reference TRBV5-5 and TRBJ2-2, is DAGVTQSPTHLIKTRGQQVTLRCSPISGHKSVSWYQQVLGQGPQFIFQYYEKEERGRGNFPDRFSARQFPNYSSELNVNALLLGDSALYLCASSVMGGTGELFFGEGSRLTVL.

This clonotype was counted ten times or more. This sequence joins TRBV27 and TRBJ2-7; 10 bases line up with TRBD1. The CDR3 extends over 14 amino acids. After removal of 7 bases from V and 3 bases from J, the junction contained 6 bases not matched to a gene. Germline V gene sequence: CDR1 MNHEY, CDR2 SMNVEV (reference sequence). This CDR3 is CASTPRTGGYEQYF. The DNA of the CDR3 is TGTGCCAGCACACCTAGGACAGGGGGCTACGAGCAGTACTTC.

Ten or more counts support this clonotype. CDR3 bases: TGTGCCAGCAGCACCCGGCCGAATTCGAACACTGAAGCTTTCTTT. Translating gives CASSTRPNSNTEAFF. The V and J genes are TRBV7-2 and TRBJ1-1, with D hard to call. There are 15 residues in the CDR3. The V end lost 5 bases, the J end lost 1 base, and 14 bases lay between the germline ends. Germline values: CDR1 SGHTA, CDR2 FQGNSA.

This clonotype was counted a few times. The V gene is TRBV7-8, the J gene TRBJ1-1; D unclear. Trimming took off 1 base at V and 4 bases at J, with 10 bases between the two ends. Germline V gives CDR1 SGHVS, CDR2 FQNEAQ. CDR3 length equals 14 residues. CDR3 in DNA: TGTGCCAGCAGCTTAGAAGCTCGGGGCACTGAAGCTTTCTTT. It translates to CASSLEARGTEAFF. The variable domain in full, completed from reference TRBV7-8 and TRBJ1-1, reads GAGVSQSPRYKVAKRGQDVALRCDPISGHVSLFWYQQALGQGPEFLTYFQNEAQLDKSGLPSDRFFAERPEGSVSTLKIQRTQQEDSAVYLCASSLEARGTEAFFGQGTRLTVV.

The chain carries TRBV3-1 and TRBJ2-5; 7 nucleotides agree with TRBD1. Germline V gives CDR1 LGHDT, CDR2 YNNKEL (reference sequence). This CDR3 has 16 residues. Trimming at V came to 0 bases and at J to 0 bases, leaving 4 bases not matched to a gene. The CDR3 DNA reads TGTGCCAGCAGCCAAGAGGGACAGCCGTACCAAGAGACCCAGTACTTC. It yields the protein CASSQEGQPYQETQYF.

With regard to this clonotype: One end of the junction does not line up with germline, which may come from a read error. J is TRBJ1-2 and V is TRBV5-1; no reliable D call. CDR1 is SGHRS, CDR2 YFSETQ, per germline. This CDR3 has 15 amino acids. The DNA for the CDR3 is TGCGCCAGCAACTTGGAATCGACTGACATGTATGGCTACACCTTC. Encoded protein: CASNLESTDMYGYTF. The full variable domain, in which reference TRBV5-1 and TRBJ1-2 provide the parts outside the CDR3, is KAGVTQTPRYLIKTRGQQVTLSCSPISGHRSVSWYQQTPGQGLQFLFEYFSETQRNKGNFPGRFSGRQFSNSRSEMNVSTLELGDSALYLCASNLESTDMYGYTFGSGTRLTVV.

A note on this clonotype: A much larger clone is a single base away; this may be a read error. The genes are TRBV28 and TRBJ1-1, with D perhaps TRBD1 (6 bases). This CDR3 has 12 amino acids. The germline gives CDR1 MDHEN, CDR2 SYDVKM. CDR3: CTSIGGDTEAFF. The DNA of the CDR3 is TGTACCAGCATTGGGGGCGACACTGAAGCTTTCTTT.

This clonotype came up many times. The CDR3 loop is CASSSRTSGVYEQYF. The CDR3 coding sequence is TGTGCCAGCAGCTCCCGGACTAGCGGAGTCTACGAGCAGTACTTC. J is TRBJ2-7 and V is TRBV7-2; TRBD2 matches at 10 bases. V trimming: 4 bases; J trimming: 3 bases; junction bases outside the gene matches: 6. Looked up from germline, CDR1 is SGHTA and CDR2 is FQGNSA. This CDR3 contains 15 residues.

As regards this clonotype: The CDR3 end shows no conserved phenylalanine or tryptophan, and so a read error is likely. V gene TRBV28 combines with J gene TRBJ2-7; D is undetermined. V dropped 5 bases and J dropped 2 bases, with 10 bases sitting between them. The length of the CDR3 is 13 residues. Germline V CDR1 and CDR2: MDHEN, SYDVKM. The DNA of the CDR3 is TGTGCCAGCAGTCAAGGTGGAACCTACGAGCAGTACCTC. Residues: CASSQGGTYEQYL.

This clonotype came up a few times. CDR3: CATSRETNTGTSPLHF. The CDR3 DNA reads TGTGCCACCAGCAGAGAAACCAATACAGGGACCTCACCCCTCCACTTT. The chain combines TRBV15 with TRBJ1-6, with D perhaps TRBD1 (6 bases). CDR3 length: 16 residues. Germline V CDR1 and CDR2: LNHNV, YYDKDF (reference sequence). Trimming took 0 bases from V and 10 from J, leaving 16 bases between them.

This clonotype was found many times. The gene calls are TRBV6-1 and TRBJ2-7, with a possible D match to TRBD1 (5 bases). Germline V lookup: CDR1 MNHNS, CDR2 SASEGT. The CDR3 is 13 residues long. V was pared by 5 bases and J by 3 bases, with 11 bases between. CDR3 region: CASSPGQVYEQYF. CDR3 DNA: TGTGCCAGCAGTCCAGGGCAAGTCTACGAGCAGTACTTC.

CDR3 sequence: CASSGSFAPRETQYF. In DNA form, the CDR3 reads TGCGCCAGCAGCGGATCCTTCGCCCCACGGGAGACCCAGTACTTC. J is TRBJ2-4 and V is TRBV5-1; D remains unclear. The J call may be incorrect, as the DNA end agrees better with TRBJ2-5. The CDR3 runs to 15 residues. Per germline, CDR1 SGHRS and CDR2 YFSETQ.

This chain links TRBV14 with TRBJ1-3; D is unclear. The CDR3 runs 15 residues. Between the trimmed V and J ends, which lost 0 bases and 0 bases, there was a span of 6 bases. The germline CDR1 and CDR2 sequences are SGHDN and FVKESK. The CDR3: CASSQDRYSGNTIYF. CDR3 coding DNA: TGTGCCAGCAGCCAAGATCGGTACTCTGGAAACACCATATATTTT.

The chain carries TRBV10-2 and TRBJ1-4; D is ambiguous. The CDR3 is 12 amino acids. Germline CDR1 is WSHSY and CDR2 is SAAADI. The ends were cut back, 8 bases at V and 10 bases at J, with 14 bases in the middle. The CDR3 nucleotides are TGCGCCAGCCGGCCGATAGAGGGAAAACTGTTTTTT. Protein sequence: CASRPIEGKLFF.

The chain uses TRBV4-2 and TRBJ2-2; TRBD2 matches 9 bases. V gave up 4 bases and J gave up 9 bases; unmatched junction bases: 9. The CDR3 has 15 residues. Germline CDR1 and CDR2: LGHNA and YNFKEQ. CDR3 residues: CASSPELAGRRELFF. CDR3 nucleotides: TGTGCCAGCAGCCCAGAACTAGCGGGTCGTCGGGAGCTGTTTTTT.